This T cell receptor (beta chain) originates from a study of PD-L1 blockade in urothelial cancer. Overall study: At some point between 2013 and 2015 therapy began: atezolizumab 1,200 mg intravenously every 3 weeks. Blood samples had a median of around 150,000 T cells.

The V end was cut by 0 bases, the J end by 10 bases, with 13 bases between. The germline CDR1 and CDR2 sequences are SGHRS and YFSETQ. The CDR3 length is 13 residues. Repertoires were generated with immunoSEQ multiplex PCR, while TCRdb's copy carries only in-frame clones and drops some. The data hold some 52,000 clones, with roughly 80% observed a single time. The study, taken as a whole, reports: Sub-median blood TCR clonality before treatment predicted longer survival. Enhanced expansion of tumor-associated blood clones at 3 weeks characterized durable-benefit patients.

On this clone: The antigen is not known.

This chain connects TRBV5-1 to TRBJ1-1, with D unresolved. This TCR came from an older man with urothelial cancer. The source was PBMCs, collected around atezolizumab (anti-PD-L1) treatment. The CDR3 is CASSLEARVGAFF. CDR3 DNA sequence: TGCGCCAGCAGCTTGGAGGCGCGGGTAGGAGCTTTCTTT. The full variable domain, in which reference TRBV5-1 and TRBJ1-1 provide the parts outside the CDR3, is KAGVTQTPRYLIKTRGQQVTLSCSPISGHRSVSWYQQTPGQGLQFLFEYFSETQRNKGNFPGRFSGRQFSNSRSEMNVSTLELGDSALYLCASSLEARVGAFFGQGTRLTVV.